The clone carrying this TCR beta chain was detected many times. Its antigen remains unknown. These data originate in a study of CD8 T cells in ankylosing spondylitis. Quantitative 5'-RACE with molecular barcodes generated TCR beta libraries. TCRdb re-called the 5' RACE reads through MiXCR, storing one row per CDR3 protein. The sample records 200,000 to 300,000 distinct CDR3 sequences, 20% to 30% being singletons. Study-wide findings and caveats: Peripheral blood held disease-linked clones only at relatively low frequency, and these were CD8+. A TCR beta motif of under ten highly homologous variants appeared characteristic of ankylosing spondylitis blood.

This clonotype originated in a male donor with ankylosing spondylitis or in good health (not recorded which). Input material: blood, either unsorted or a sorted T cell fraction (not recorded which).

CDR3 nucleotide sequence: TGTGCCAGCAGTTTGAACGGTGGCACTGAAGCTTTCTTT. Protein sequence: CASSLNGGTEAFF. This rearrangement joins TRBV12-3 or TRBV12-4 to TRBJ1-1; D ambiguous. With 3 bases removed from V and 4 bases from J, the gap between germline ends came to 9 bases. This CDR3 spans 13 amino acids.